This TCR beta chain was profiled in a study of Ad26.COV2.S vaccination and SARS-CoV-2 variants. Looking at the study overall: The COV1001 Ad26.COV2.S trial arm included the donor. Recipients of Ad26.COV2.S got it intramuscularly, once or twice 56 days apart. Study outcomes and limitations: Breadth measured for non-spike TCRs was similar across vaccine and placebo recipients. The authors reported substantial breadth in spike-specific CD8+ and CD4+ T cell responses after vaccination.

Sequencing was performed with immunoSEQ multiplex PCR; in TCRdb, only in-frame clones are kept and a portion is missing. The data hold some 330,000 clones, with almost 90% observed a single time. CDR1 is LGHDT, CDR2 YNNKEL, per germline (reference sequence). Deletions cut 7 bases from V and 3 bases from J, with 18 bases between. This CDR3 region has 15 residues. The count of this clone is one. What it recognizes is unknown. Treatment: 19 received Ad26.COV2.S at low or high dose, single or two shots; roughly five received placebo; per-sample allocation not given. At day 63 after the first vaccine or placebo injection, samples were drawn.

This TCR came from a person between 18 and 65 years old who received the Ad26.COV2.S COVID-19 vaccine or a placebo. This chain joins TRBV3-1 (or the pseudogene TRBV3-2) and TRBJ1-1, with TRBD1 as a possible D gene (6 bases). This material consisted of peripheral blood, taken in a trial of Ad26.COV2.S vaccine versus placebo. The DNA of the CDR3 is TGTGCCAGCACCACGAGCAGGACAGAGGACACTGAAGCTTTCTTT. The encoded protein is CASTTSRTEDTEAFF.